This TCR beta chain was captured in a study of radiotherapy plus CTLA-4 blockade in lung cancer. Findings of the study overall: Radiotherapy plus ipilimumab was followed by expansion in blood of tumor-derived TCR clones.

The length of the CDR3 is 13 residues. The V end lost 4 bases, the J end lost 3 bases, and 9 bases lay between the germline ends. From germline, CDR1 is MNHNS and CDR2 SASEGT. Worth noting for this clone: Its cognate antigen is unknown.

The assay was immunoSEQ multiplex PCR, and TCRdb's table has in-frame clones only and misses some. The data show roughly 68,000 clones, more than 75% seen once. Focal radiation with ipilimumab CTLA-4 blockade was given to patients with chemo-refractory metastatic non-small-cell lung cancer. The chain is built from TRBV6-1 and TRBJ1-1; no definite D call. The clonotype was recovered from a human donor with non-small cell lung cancer who had a complete response to radiotherapy plus ipilimumab. The sample in question was peripheral blood, obtained from a patient treated with radiotherapy plus ipilimumab. This chain's CDR3 is CASSVNGDTEAFF. DNA for the CDR3: TGTGCCAGCAGTGTTAATGGCGACACTGAAGCTTTCTTT.